This T cell receptor (beta chain) was identified during a study of blood T cell repertoires in COVID-19. Germline V CDR1 and CDR2: SNHLY, FYNNEI. Trimming pared 0 bases from V and 3 bases from J, leaving 11 bases between. The CDR3 spans 15 residues. This table comes from immunoSEQ multiplex PCR, and its TCRdb copy is limited to in-frame clones, with some not included. The sample yields some 130,000 clones, about nine tenths seen once. The genes are TRBV2 and TRBJ1-1; a possible D gene is TRBD1 (5 bases). This clonotype was obtained from a man aged 45-60 years with acute or convalescent COVID-19. Sequencing was carried out using peripheral blood. CDR3 nucleotide sequence: TGTGCCAGCAGTGAAGCGAGGGGAGGGTACACTGAAGCTTTCTTT. This encodes CASSEARGGYTEAFF.